The following is a TCR beta chain sequence with its context. The CDR3 loop spans 17 amino acids. J lost 4 bases, V lost 0 bases, and 9 bases had no gene match. From germline, CDR1 is LNHNV and CDR2 YYDKDF (reference sequence). On the day of bone marrow donation, the related graft donor provided peripheral blood. The data are from a study of T cells after posttransplantation cyclophosphamide. Produced via immunoSEQ multiplex PCR; TCRdb's table is partial and in-frame only. Here the sample spans tens of thousands of clones, roughly 93% being singletons. The sequenced material came from PBMCs. The chain joins TRBV15 to TRBJ2-3; 8 bases fit TRBD2. The receptor comes from a woman aged 50 to 60 in good health and a related stem cell transplant donor. The CDR3 loop is CATSRDLAGGGADTQYF. The CDR3 DNA follows: TGTGCCACCAGCAGAGATCTTGCGGGGGGCGGGGCAGATACGCAGTATTTT.